These T cell receptor beta chains were read from a single sample in a study of blood T cell repertoires in COVID-19. Clones were read by immunoSEQ multiplex PCR, and TCRdb kept only the in-frame ones, dropping some. The sample yields more than 50,000 clones, less than 85% seen once. Material: peripheral blood. Receptors originate from a woman aged 70 to 79 with acute or convalescent COVID-19. Each CDR3 is given with its conserved first and last residue. The order of the fields is D gene, V gene, J gene, clone size, CDR3 DNA, CDR3 protein. D genes are given only for firm matches. A clone size is listed for some rows: how often the clone was seen (once, few, many), or a class if it is expanded.

>.|TRBV7-3|TRBJ1-2|.
TGTGCCAGCAGCCCCGGGACTTTAACATGGGGAGGCTACACCTTC
CASSPGTLTWGGYTF
>.|TRBV11-3|TRBJ1-5|.
TGTGCCAGCAGCTTAGATTCATTAGAGGGCAATCAGCCCCAGCATTTT
CASSLDSLEGNQPQHF
>.|TRBV21-1|TRBJ1-5|.
TGTGCCAGTCGGGATAGGAGGGTTGTTGATAATCAGCCCCAGCATTTT
CASRDRRVVDNQPQHF
>.|TRBV19|TRBJ2-5|.
TGTGCCAGTAGTATTAGGTTAGGGAGTGAGACCCAGTACTTC
CASSIRLGSETQYF
>.|TRBV24-1|TRBJ2-2|.
TGTGCCACCGGGCGCCTGAACACCGGGGAGCTGTTTTTT
CATGRLNTGELFF
>TRBD1|TRBV7-9|TRBJ1-2|.
TGTGCCAGCAGCTTAGGGGGACAGGGGGCTAACTATGGCTACACCTTC
CASSLGGQGANYGYTF
>TRBD1|TRBV6-5|TRBJ1-5|.
TGTGCCAGCAGCTCAAAGGGGGCGGTTCAGCCCCAGCATTTT
CASSSKGAVQPQHF
>.|TRBV28|TRBJ2-2|.
TGTGCCAGCAGGGAGGGATCGCGGCTGTTTTTT
CASREGSRLFF
>TRBD1|TRBV7-3|TRBJ2-1|.
TGTGCCAGCAGCACTGACAGGGGCTCCTACAATGAGCAGTTCTTC
CASSTDRGSYNEQFF
>.|TRBV12-3/TRBV12-4|TRBJ1-5|.
TGTGCCAGCAGTCCAACAGGAGATCAGCCCCAGCATTTT
CASSPTGDQPQHF
>.|TRBV2|TRBJ2-5|.
TGTGCCACCAATAGACAGCCCCAAGAGACCCAGTACTTC
CATNRQPQETQYF
>.|TRBV13|TRBJ2-6|.
TGTGCCAGCAGCCGCCAGGGGTCTGGAGTCTCTGGGGCCAACGTCCTGACTTTC
CASSRQGSGVSGANVLTF
>.|TRBV14|TRBJ2-3|few
TGTGCCAGCAGCCAAGATCGGACAATCACAGATACGCAGTATTTT
CASSQDRTITDTQYF
>.|TRBV5-1|TRBJ2-4|.
TGCGCCAGCAGCTTGGGAAGCACTCTTCTAGCCAAAAACATTCAGTACTTC
CASSLGSTLLAKNIQYF
>.|TRBV7-3|TRBJ2-5|once
TGTGCCAGCAGCCTTCAGGGCTACCAAGAGACCCAGTACTTC
CASSLQGYQETQYF
>.|TRBV20-1|TRBJ1-2|few
TGCAGTGCTAGTTCTTCAGGGGTTGGAGGCTACACCTTC
CSASSSGVGGYTF
>.|TRBV6-5|TRBJ1-6|few
TGTGCCAGCAGTTACTCGAAGGGGCTGCTTAATTCACCCCTCCACTTT
CASSYSKGLLNSPLHF
>TRBD1|TRBV3-1/TRBV3-2|TRBJ2-7|.
TGTGCCAGCTCGAGGGACAGCTCCTACGAGCAGTACTTC
CASSRDSSYEQYF
>.|TRBV14|TRBJ1-2|.
TGTGCCTGGCCCACTAACTATGGCTACACCTTC
CAWPTNYGYTF
>.|TRBV10-3|TRBJ1-6|.
TGTGCCATCAGCCCCGGGAGAAGCGAAAGCTCCTATAATTCACCCCTCCACTTT
CAISPGRSESSYNSPLHF
>.|TRBV19|TRBJ1-1|many
TGTGCCAGTAGTATACTGCAGGGTAACACTGAAGCTTTCTTT
CASSILQGNTEAFF
>TRBD1|TRBV30|TRBJ1-2|few
TGTGCCTGGAGTTTTGGACAGGGAGAACGCTTC
CAWSFGQGERF
>TRBD2|TRBV7-9|TRBJ2-5|.
TGTGCCAGCAGCCGGGGCACTAGCGGGGGGCATGAGACCCAGTACTTC
CASSRGTSGGHETQYF
>.|TRBV6-4|TRBJ1-2|once
TGTGCCAGCAGTGACTCGAGGGTCGGAGGCTACACCTTC
CASSDSRVGGYTF
>.|TRBV3-1/TRBV3-2|TRBJ2-6|few
TGTGCCAGCAGGTCGGGCCTCGGGATATCTGGGGCCAACGTCCTGACTTTC
CASRSGLGISGANVLTF
>.|TRBV18|TRBJ1-6|few
TGTGCCAGCTCCGCATCGACAGTCAATAATTCACCCCTCCACTTT
CASSASTVNNSPLHF
>.|TRBV9|TRBJ1-2|.
TGTGCCAGCAGTCAGAACTATGGCTACACCTTC
CASSQNYGYTF
>.|TRBV5-1|TRBJ1-2|few
TGCGCCAGCAGCTTGGGGCGACACGCAGCTAACTATGGCTACACCTTC
CASSLGRHAANYGYTF
>.|TRBV3-1/TRBV3-2|TRBJ1-6|few
TGTGCCAGCAGCCTCGACAGGAATTCACCCCTCCACTTT
CASSLDRNSPLHF
>.|TRBV18|TRBJ2-2|.
TGTGCCAGCTCACCACCGGGGAGGACCGGGGAGCTGTTTTTT
CASSPPGRTGELFF